Here is one TCR beta chain with its context. Its antigen is not known. This entry is derived from a study of immune cell composition in non-small cell lung cancer. Study in general: Tumours were mainly lung adenocarcinoma or squamous cell carcinoma.

Normal lung was sampled as far from the tumour as possible, at least 3 cm. Findings of the study overall: Dominant in vivo tumour-associated clones were not shown to share tumour-reactive sequences. No significant correlation existed between pack-years smoked and tumour clonality. Tumour-associated clones >0.5% occurred in approximately 32% of adenocarcinomas, roughly 75% of squamous.

Deletions cut 7 bases from V and 2 bases from J, with 12 bases between. CDR1 GTSNPN and CDR2 SVGIG come from the germline V gene (reference sequence). The CDR3 spans 13 residues. The table came from immunoSEQ multiplex PCR; TCRdb's copy has only in-frame clones and leaves some out. Among several hundred clones listed, 72% were seen once. The sequence was obtained from a human donor with non-small cell lung cancer. Material for sequencing was non-adjacent lung tissue. The chain is built from TRBV30 and TRBJ2-1; D may match TRBD1 or TRBD2 (5 bases each). CDR3 nucleotides: TGTGCCTTACAGGAGGATACCTACAATGAGCAGTTCTTC. It encodes CALQEDTYNEQFF. Filled out from reference TRBV30 and TRBJ2-1, the complete variable domain reads SQTIHQWPATLVQPVGSPLSLECTVEGTSNPNLYWYRQAAGRGLQLLFYSVGIGQISSEVPQNLSASRPQDRQFILSSKKLLLSDSGFYLCALQEDTYNEQFFGPGTRLTVL.